This T cell receptor (beta chain) was recovered during a study of blood T cell repertoires in COVID-19. The wider study: Nucleic acid was either cDNA or gDNA, and it came from T cells, B-cell-depleted T cells, or PBMCs.

Here immunoSEQ multiplex PCR was the method, and the copy in TCRdb shows in-frame clones only, minus some. The table has some 70,000 clones, around 86% seen once. This CDR3 is built from 15 residues. Trimming shortened V by 2 bases and J by 0 bases, and 10 bases separated the two germline ends. Looked up from germline, CDR1 is MDHEN and CDR2 is SYDVKM. J is TRBJ1-1 and V is TRBV28, with D possibly matching TRBD1 (6 bases). The sequence was collected from a man aged 45 to 65 with active COVID-19. Sequencing input: peripheral blood. This chain's CDR3 is CASSLQDSMNTEAFF. The CDR3 bases are TGTGCCAGCAGTTTACAGGACAGCATGAACACTGAAGCTTTCTTT.